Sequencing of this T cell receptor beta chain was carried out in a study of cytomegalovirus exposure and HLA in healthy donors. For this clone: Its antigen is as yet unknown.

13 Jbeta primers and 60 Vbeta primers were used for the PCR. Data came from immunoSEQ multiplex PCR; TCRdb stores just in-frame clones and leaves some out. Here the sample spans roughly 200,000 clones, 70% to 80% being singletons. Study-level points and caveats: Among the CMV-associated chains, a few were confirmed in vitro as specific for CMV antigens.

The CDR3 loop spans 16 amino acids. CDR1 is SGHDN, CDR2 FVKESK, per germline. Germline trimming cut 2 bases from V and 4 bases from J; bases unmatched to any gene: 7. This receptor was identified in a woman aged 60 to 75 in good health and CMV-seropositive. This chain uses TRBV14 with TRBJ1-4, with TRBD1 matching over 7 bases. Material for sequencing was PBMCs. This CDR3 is CASSQPGQLGNEKLFF. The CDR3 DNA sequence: TGTGCCAGCAGCCAACCGGGACAGCTTGGTAATGAAAAACTGTTTTTT. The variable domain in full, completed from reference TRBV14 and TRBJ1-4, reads EAGVTQFPSHSVIEKGQTVTLRCDPISGHDNLYWYRRVMGKEIKFLLHFVKESKQDESGMPNNRFLAERTGGTYSTLKVQPAELEDSGVYFCASSQPGQLGNEKLFFGSGTQLSVL.